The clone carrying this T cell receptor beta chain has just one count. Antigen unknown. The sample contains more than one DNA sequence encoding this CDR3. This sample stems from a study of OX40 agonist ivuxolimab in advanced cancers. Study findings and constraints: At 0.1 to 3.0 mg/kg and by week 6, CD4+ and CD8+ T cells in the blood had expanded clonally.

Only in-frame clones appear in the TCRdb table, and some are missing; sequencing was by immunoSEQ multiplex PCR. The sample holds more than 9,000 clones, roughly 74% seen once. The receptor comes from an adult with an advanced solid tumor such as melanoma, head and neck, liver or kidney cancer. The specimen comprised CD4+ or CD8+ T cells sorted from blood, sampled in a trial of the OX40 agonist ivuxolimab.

CDR3 in DNA: TGTGCCAGCAGTGGAGCCTACGAGCAGTACTTC. Translating it yields CASSGAYEQYF. The chain has TRBV2 and TRBJ2-7; no definite D call. The CDR3 is made up of 11 amino acids. Trimming stripped 4 bases from V and 2 bases from J, with 3 bases between. CDR1 is SNHLY, CDR2 FYNNEI, per germline.